This T cell receptor beta chain was sequenced during a study of blood T cells in healthy people across ages. PCR was performed a second time for 7 to 11 cycles using a sample-barcoded 5' primer and a J-beta primer mix. TCRdb processed the 5' RACE reads anew with MiXCR; each CDR3 protein has one entry. The sample gives just over 800,000 distinct CDR3 sequences, under 80% of which show up once; roughly 25% is in the top ten. The CDR3 consists of 14 residues. The trim removed 4 bases at V and 4 bases at J, leaving 6 bases unmatched. Germline CDR1 and CDR2: LGHDT and YNNKEL (reference sequence). What was sequenced was blood. The clonotype originates from a man between 25 and 39 years old in good health. This chain uses TRBV3-1 with TRBJ2-5; TRBD2 agrees at 7 bases. CDR3 sequence: CASSPTGLLETQYF. In DNA, the CDR3 is TGTGCCAGCAGCCCCACGGGACTATTAGAGACCCAGTACTTC.